This TCR beta chain was recorded in a study of T cells in Graves' hyperthyroidism and ophthalmopathy (dated by TCRdb to the late 2010s). In the study overall: Peripheral blood was sampled at the time of initial diagnosis, prior to any treatment. A discovery cohort of around 100 patients, roughly 40 with Graves' ophthalmopathy and 55 to 60 with stable Graves' hyperthyroidism, was used to find distinguishing TCR V-J signatures. Prospective prediction of ophthalmopathy was tested in an independent validation cohort of about 19 hyperthyroidism patients and 17 patients who later progressed to ophthalmopathy. For training and testing, the 100 or so patients in the discovery cohort were randomly divided in a 7:3 ratio. In six Graves' hyperthyroidism patients, the study also compared T-cell repertoires from thyroid tissue with T-cell repertoires from blood. Following sampling, methimazole starting at 30 mg daily was given to hyperthyroidism patients, and high-dose intravenous methylprednisolone was given to ophthalmopathy patients. The paper describes TCR Vbeta CDR3 sequencing of 140 or so peripheral blood samples, made up of 43 ophthalmopathy patients, around 78 hyperthyroidism patients and 17 progressor patients.

On the study overall, not on this receptor specifically: Most expanded thyroid clonotypes (frequency above 0.001) were also found in blood, which suggests that blood repertoires may mirror thyroid immune responses. A model built on a 13 V-J signature distinguished ophthalmopathy from stable hyperthyroidism, reaching around 90% sensitivity and 81.08% specificity in cross-validation and 80%/75% in testing. In validation, the model predicted progression to ophthalmopathy a median of roughly six months before onset, with about 70% sensitivity and roughly 77% specificity. Sample size was not statistically predetermined, and blinding of investigators to group allocation was not performed.

Graves' hyperthyroidism was defined as stable when no progression to ophthalmopathy occurred over 18 months of follow-up. Hyperthyroidism patients were newly diagnosed, had a disease duration of under 2 months, and were aged 18 to 65 years. The study excluded patients with uncontrolled infections, other autoimmune diseases, pregnancy or lactation. Clinical symptoms, serum thyroxine and TRAb, thyroid ultrasound, and orbital computed tomography formed the basis for the diagnoses. PBMCs were separated from approximately 10 ml of fresh peripheral blood using Ficoll-Paque density gradient centrifugation. Total RNA was extracted using Trizol reagent, and RNA quality was assessed on an Agilent 2100 Bioanalyzer. TCR beta CDR3 regions were amplified from RNA transcripts. The first round of RT-PCR for the TCR CDR3 was performed with the HTBI primer set and the Qiagen OneStep RT-PCR kit. The libraries were constructed in a second round of multiplex PCR and then size-selected and purified. Sequencing of the libraries was done on an Illumina HiSeq2000 using paired-end 100 bp reads. The study's processing was this. Raw data were processed with SOAPnuke, discarding reads with adapters, uncalled bases, mean Phred below 15, or no exact constant-primer or identifier match. COPE v1.2.5 was used to merge the high-quality paired reads, and each unique nucleotide sequence was defined as a clonotype. MiTCR v1.1 was used to align the clonotypes against IMGT TRBV, TRBD and TRBJ reference segments. The analysis was restricted to V-J combinations with a frequency above 0.0001, which together covered about 99% of the repertoires. A TCS score was defined as the ratio of F50 (clonal expansion) to E x V (chaos), with BLOSUM62-based TCRdist applied between CDR3 peptides within each V-J. Welch's t-statistics and random forest reduced fewer than 600 V-J features to 10 to 15, which were used in a naive Bayes classifier (R e1071). The similarity between thyroid and blood repertoires was quantified using the Morisita-Horn index. TCRdb reprocessed the public reads (quality trimming at Q25 with fastp, clone calling with MiXCR) and kept in-frame beta chains. All rows with the same CDR3 protein become a single entry with the most common DNA and genes. For this entry, the V and J calls and clone size follow TCRdb and not the study's own pipeline. In this sample the table shows over 700,000 distinct CDR3 sequences, under 45% of which occur a single time. In total, the top ten clones hold about a third of the sample.

Notes on this clonotype: No antigen is known for it. No base quality information exists; no much larger clone differs at one position.

The CDR3, cysteine through phenylalanine, is 19 amino acids long. Only the CDR3 region is kept as DNA, spanning 57 bases read in frame from base 1. The sequenced material came from blood. The sequence was obtained from a woman in her 40s with Graves' hyperthyroidism. The V gene is TRBV12-3 or TRBV12-4 and the J gene is TRBJ1-1, with 10 central nucleotides matching TRBD1. The nucleotides are TGTGCTAGTGGTTCGGACATACCGGGACAGGGGCACATGGACACTGAAGCTTTCTTT. It translates to CASGSDIPGQGHMDTEAFF.